The clone carrying this TCR beta chain was found a few times. Antigen: not known. The CDR3 totals 13 residues. Unmatched junction bases numbered 5, after V lost 5 bases and J lost 7 bases. From germline, CDR1 is SQVTM and CDR2 ANQGSEA. Template switching created a universal primer site, and the cDNA included unique molecular identifiers. TCRdb analysed the 5' RACE reads with MiXCR anew, one entry per CDR3 protein. The sample has roughly 1.6 million distinct CDR3 sequences, about 30% seen once. The data belong to a study of identical twins. Notes on the study in general: Because invariant MAIT and iNKT cells could be present, zero-insertion analyses could be partly confounded. Among out-of-frame alpha sequences shared by twins, low generation probability occurred in excess. Out-of-frame TCR alpha sharing in monozygotic twins exceeded recombination model predictions.

This TCR was sampled from a newborn girl in good health. The sample taken for sequencing was cord blood. This chain links TRBV29-1 with TRBJ2-7; 13 positions match TRBD2. The CDR3 DNA follows: TGCAGCGTTAGGGGACTAGCGGGGAATGAGCAGTACTTC. It codes for CSVRGLAGNEQYF.